One TCR beta chain is described in this entry. A much larger clone differs by one base, so this may be a read error. Template material for each sample was 550 to 700 ng of bulk tumor genomic DNA. Multiple biopsies spaced far apart were taken from each primary tumor during surgery. Patients underwent curative surgery for non-small cell lung cancer (untreated and newly diagnosed). Multiplex PCR employing 32 V and 13 J primers generated amplicons of the TCR beta CDR3. TCRdb called the multiplex PCR reads again in MiXCR, with one record for every CDR3 protein. The sample holds about 21,000 distinct CDR3 sequences, around 30% seen once. The data stem from a study of immune heterogeneity within non-small cell lung tumors. Study summary: There were several squamous cell carcinomas, roughly 10 non-squamous carcinomas and 1 tumor not otherwise specified.

This CDR3 is built from 13 residues. The V gene's germline CDR1 is DFQATT and CDR2 SNEGSKA (reference sequence). Sequenced sample: lung tumor tissue. The V gene is TRBV20-1, the J gene TRBJ2-1, with D perhaps TRBD2 (5 bases). This TCR derives from a man aged 35-49 years with non-small cell lung cancer. The CDR3: CSAEGSYYNEKFF. The CDR3 DNA reads TGCAGTGCCGAGGGTTCCTACTACAATGAGAAGTTCTTC.